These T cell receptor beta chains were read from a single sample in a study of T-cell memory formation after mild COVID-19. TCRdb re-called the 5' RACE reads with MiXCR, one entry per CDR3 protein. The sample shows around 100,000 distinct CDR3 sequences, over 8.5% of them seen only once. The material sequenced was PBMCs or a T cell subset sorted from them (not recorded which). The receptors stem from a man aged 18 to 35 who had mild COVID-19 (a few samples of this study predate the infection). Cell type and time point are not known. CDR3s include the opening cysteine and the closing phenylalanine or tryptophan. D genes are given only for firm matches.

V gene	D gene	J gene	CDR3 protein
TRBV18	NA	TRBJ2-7	CASSPDRSYEQYF
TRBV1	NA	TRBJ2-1	CTSSSRRPWQSSYNEQFF
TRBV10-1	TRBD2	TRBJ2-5	CASSEAGGPGQETQYF
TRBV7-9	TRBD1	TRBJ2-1	CASSLVGGEYYNEQFF
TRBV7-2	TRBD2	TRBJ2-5	CASTPPGGGETQYF
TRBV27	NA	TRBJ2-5	CASSLSGDRIAETQYF
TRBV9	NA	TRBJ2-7	CASSHPPYYEQYF
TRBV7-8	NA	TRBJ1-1	CASSLGATEAFF
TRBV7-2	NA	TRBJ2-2	CASSPRPSISGLTGELFF
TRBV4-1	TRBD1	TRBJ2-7	CASSQVPGTVSYEQYF
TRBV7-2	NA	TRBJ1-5	CASSLVDTGIQPQHF
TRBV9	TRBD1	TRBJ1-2	CASSVGRGLGGYTF
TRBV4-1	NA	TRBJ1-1	CASSQYTGNTEAFF
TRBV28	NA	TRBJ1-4	CASSRPEKLFF
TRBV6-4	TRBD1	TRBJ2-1	CASSDGPGTGGEKDEQFF
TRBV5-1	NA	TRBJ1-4	CASSLESWVNEKLFF
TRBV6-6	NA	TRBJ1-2	CASNKGIYGYTF
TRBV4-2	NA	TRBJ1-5	CASSRVDWGNQPQHF
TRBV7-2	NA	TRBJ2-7	CASSPGPTLEQYF
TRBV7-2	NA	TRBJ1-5	CASSSDSLGQPQHF
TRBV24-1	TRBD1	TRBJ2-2	CATSEGGQGYANTGELFF
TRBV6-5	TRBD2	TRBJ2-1	CASSPTGTSDNEQFF
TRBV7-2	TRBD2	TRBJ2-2	CASSSLGREGSGELFF
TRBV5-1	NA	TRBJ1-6	CASSLSGGNSPLHF